This T cell receptor beta chain was recorded in a study of primary melanoma T cells and metastatic recurrence. Study summary: Samples were primary melanomas of stage T2 to T4.

J lost 6 bases, V lost 4 bases, and 8 bases had no gene match. This CDR3 spans 17 amino acids. The germline V gene encodes CDR1 SGHDN and CDR2 FVKESK. Using immunoSEQ multiplex PCR, the repertoire was profiled, and TCRdb retains in-frame clones only, with some absent. The sample has over a thousand clones; 77% are singletons. The clonotype originates from a human donor with melanoma. V is TRBV14 and J is TRBJ2-1; 14 bases are a match to TRBD2. The sample was melanoma tumor tissue. The CDR3 protein is CASSLHRGLAGVNEQFF. In DNA form, the CDR3 reads TGTGCCAGCAGCCTCCACAGGGGACTAGCGGGGGTCAATGAGCAGTTCTTC.